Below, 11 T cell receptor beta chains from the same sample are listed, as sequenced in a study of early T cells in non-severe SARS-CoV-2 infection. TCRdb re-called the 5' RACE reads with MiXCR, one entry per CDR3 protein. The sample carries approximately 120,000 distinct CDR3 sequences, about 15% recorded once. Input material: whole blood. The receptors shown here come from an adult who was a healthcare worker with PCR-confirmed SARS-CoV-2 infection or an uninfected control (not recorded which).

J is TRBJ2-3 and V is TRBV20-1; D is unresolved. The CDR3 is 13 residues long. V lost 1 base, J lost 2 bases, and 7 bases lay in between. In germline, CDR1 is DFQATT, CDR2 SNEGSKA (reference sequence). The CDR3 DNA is TGCAGTGCTAGAGTGCCGTACACAGATACGCAGTATTTT. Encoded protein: CSARVPYTDTQYF.

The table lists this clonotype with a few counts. The CDR3 spells CASSYSIGAYEQYF. CDR3 sequence (DNA): TGTGCCAGCAGCTATTCCATCGGGGCCTACGAGCAGTACTTC. V and J are TRBV7-2 and TRBJ2-7, with D maybe TRBD2 (5 bases). The germline V gene has CDR1 SGHTA and CDR2 FQGNSA. CDR3 length: 14 residues. Trimming took off 4 bases at V and 2 bases at J, with 12 bases between the two ends.

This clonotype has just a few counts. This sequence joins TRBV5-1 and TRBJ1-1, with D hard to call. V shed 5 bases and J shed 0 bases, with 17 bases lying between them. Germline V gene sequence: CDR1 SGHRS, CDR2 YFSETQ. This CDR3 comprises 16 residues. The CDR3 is CASRPGSLTLNTEAFF. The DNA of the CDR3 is TGCGCCAGCAGGCCCGGCTCACTGACTTTGAACACTGAAGCTTTCTTT.

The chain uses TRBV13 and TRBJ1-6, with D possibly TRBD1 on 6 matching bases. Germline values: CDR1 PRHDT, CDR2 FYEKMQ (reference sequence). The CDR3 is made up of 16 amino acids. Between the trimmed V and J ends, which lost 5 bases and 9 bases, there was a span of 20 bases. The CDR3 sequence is CASSPLRAGASSPLHF. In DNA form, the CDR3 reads TGTGCCAGCAGCCCGCTTCGGGCGGGGGCAAGTTCACCCCTCCACTTT. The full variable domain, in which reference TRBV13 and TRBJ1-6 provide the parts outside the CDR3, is AAGVIQSPRHLIKEKRETATLKCYPIPRHDTVYWYQQGPGQDPQFLISFYEKMQSDKGSIPDRFSAQQFSDYHSELNMSSLELGDSALYFCASSPLRAGASSPLHFGNGTRLTVT.

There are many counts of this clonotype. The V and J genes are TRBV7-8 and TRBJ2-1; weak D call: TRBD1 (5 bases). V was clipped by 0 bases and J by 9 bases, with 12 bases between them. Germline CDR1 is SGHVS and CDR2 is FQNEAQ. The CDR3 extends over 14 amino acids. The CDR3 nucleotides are TGTGCCAGCAGCTTAGCGGTTGTGGACATTGAGCAGTTCTTC. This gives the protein CASSLAVVDIEQFF. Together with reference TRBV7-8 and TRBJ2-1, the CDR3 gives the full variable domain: GAGVSQSPRYKVAKRGQDVALRCDPISGHVSLFWYQQALGQGPEFLTYFQNEAQLDKSGLPSDRFFAERPEGSVSTLKIQRTQQEDSAVYLCASSLAVVDIEQFFGPGTRLTVL.

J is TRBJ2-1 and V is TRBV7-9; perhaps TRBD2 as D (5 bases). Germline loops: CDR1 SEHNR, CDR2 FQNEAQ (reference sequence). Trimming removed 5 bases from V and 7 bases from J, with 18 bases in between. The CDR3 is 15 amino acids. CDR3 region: CASSPGVRLANEQFF. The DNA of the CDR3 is TGTGCCAGCAGCCCTGGGGTACGGCTAGCAAATGAGCAGTTCTTC.

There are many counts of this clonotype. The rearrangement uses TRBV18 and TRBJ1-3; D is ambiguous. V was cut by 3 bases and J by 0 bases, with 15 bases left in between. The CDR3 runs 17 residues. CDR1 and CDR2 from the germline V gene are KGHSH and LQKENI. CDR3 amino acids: CASSPGAGLSSGNTIYF. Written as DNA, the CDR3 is TGTGCCAGCTCACCGGGAGCAGGATTGAGCTCTGGAAACACCATATATTTT.

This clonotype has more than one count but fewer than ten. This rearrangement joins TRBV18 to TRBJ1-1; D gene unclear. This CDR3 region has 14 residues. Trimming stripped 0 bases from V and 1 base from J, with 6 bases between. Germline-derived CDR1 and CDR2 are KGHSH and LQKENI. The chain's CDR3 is CASSPPPANTEAFF. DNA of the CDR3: TGTGCCAGCTCACCACCGCCGGCGAACACTGAAGCTTTCTTT.

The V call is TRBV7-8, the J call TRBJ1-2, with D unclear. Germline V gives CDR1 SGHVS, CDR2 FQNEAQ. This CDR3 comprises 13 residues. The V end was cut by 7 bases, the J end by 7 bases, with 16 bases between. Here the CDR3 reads CASTPDGFSGYTF. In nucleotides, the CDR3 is TGTGCCAGCACCCCCGACGGATTCTCTGGCTACACCTTC.

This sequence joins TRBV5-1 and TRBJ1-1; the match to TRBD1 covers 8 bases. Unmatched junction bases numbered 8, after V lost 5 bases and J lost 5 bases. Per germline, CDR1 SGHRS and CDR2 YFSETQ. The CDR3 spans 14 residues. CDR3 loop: CASSPGQGRTEAFF. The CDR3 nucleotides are TGCGCCAGCAGTCCCGGACAGGGAAGGACTGAAGCTTTCTTT.

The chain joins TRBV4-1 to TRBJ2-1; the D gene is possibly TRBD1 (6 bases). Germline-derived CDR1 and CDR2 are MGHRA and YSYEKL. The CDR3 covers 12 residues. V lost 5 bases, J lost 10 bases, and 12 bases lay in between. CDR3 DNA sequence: TGCGCCAGCAGCACACGGACAGACGAGCAGTTCTTC. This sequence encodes CASSTRTDEQFF.